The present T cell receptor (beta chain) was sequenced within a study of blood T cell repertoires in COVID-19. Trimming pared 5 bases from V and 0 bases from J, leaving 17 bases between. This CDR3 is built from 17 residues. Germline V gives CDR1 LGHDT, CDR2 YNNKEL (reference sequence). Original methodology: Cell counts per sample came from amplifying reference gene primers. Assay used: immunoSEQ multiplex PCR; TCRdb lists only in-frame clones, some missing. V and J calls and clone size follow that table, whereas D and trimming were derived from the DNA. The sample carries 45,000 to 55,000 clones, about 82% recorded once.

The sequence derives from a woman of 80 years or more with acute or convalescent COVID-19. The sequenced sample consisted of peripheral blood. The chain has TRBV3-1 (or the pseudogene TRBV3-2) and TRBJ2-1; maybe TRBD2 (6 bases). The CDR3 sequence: CASSGRRDRYSYNEQFF. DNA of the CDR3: TGTGCCAGCAGCGGCAGGCGGGATAGATACTCCTACAATGAGCAGTTCTTC.